The entry below describes one T cell receptor beta chain. Its recognized antigen is unknown. Per-base qualities were not stored, and no clone one base away is much larger. Looking up the germline V gene yields CDR1 ENHRY and CDR2 SYGVKD. The CDR3 runs 13 amino acids, cysteine and phenylalanine included. The entry retains the CDR3 DNA only, 39 bases that are in frame from base 1. This sample was included in a study of shared clonotypes between healthy human individuals (dated by TCRdb to the early 2020s). For the study in its entirety: A couple of women and a few men aged 18 to 49 years were included in the cohort. Per donor, three plates each were used for CD4 naive and CD4 memory, two for CD8 naive, and one for CD8 memory. To estimate repertoire size and how much clonotype sharing occurs between individuals, the study deeply sequenced the blood TCR repertoires of 5 or 6 healthy adults. Different laboratories and diverse techniques were used to prepare libraries and sequence TCR repertoires, to increase sequencing depth and limit assay-specific biases. Between about 0.9 and 9 billion PBMCs per donor were obtained by leukapheresis. What the authors observed across the whole study: Sampling was limited to blood, and TCR repertoires in tissue likely differ from TCR repertoires in blood. Because the study included only a small number of donors, the genetic and exposure-history diversity represented was limited. Estimated clonotype richness was generally larger for naive than for memory subsets. Rarefaction of sorted-subset datasets indicated incomplete sequencing despite the large sequencing depth. Pairwise subsampling led to the expectation that sequencing depth would affect the degree of clonotype sharing among donors. Clonotypes shared by all four sorted-subset donors showed higher generation probabilities than non-shared clonotypes. About 5% of naive CD4, around 3.6% of naive CD8, about 2.4% of memory CD4, and 0.4% of memory CD8 clonotypes were shared across several donors.

CD8 naive samples consisted of CD45RO-negative cells that were positively selected for CCR7, yielding a CD45RA+CCR7+ population without TemRA cells. Donors were healthy HIV-negative adults with no recently reported acute infections or vaccinations. Every donor was a Caucasian adult residing in Nashville, Tennessee, USA. Blood was obtained by leukapheresis, after which PBMCs were separated by Ficoll-Histopaque density gradient centrifugation and cryopreserved in liquid nitrogen vapor phase. Purity and quantity of every magnetically sorted T cell population were checked by analytical flow cytometry. Each sorted fraction had its genomic DNA isolated and then quantified by UV absorbance on a Nanodrop 2000c. TCR CDR3 regions were amplified from genomic DNA by multiplex PCR using the deep immunoSEQ assay. For each cell subset, the extracted genomic DNA was distributed evenly across all wells of several immunoSEQ 96-well plates, and each plate served as one replicate. Each replicate PCR for sorted subsets received around 0.2 ug genomic DNA, equal to around 32,000 T cell genomes. The purified libraries were quantified using a Qubit 3.0 fluorometer, sized with a Bioanalyzer 2100, and then quantified again using the KAPA Library Quantification kit. Every immunoSEQ 96-well plate was sequenced on a separate single-read 150-cycle Illumina NextSeq 550 flow cell. The authors' analysis ran thus. Because the immunoSEQ output included only junctional sequences and no quality scores, the filtering could not be the same as the filtering used for full-length reads. Sequences were annotated with PyIR, a Python wrapper for IgBLAST v1.9, using IMGT germline references to assign V/J genes and CDR3. Reads were removed for weak V/J assignments (E-value above 1e-6), missing CDR3, stop codons, out-of-frame junctions, or ambiguous translated residues. V3J clonotypes were defined as sequences sharing the same inferred V gene, J gene, and CDR3 amino acid sequence. Percentage overlap between repertoires was calculated by dividing the number of shared unique clonotypes by the size of the smaller repertoire. Three approaches were used to assess repertoire richness: RTK rarefaction, the Chao1 estimator, and Recon v2.1 estimates of unobserved clonotypes. Generation probabilities for all TCRbeta clonotypes obtained by the gDNA method from a few donors were computed using OLGA. The clones in this table, taken by TCRdb from immuneACCESS, are in-frame only. Not every clone is retained; where verified, under half of the shortfall comes from an unresolved V gene, and the cause of the rest is unknown. Clone size and the V and J calls come from that table; the DNA yielded D and trimming. For this sample there are around 2,000,000 clones; approximately 94% appear just once. 1% to 1.5% of the sample is held by the ten biggest clonotypes.

The V and J genes are TRBV10-3 and TRBJ2-3, with TRBD2 tentatively as D gene (7 bases match). The sequencing input was naive CD8+ T cells sorted from blood. What this sample's cell subset or site label stands for: CD45RA+CCR7+. The source of this sequence is a man aged 18-30 years in good health. For the CDR3, the sequence is CASGGHKGDTQYF. The DNA sequence is as follows: TGTGCTTCGGGGGGACATAAAGGAGATACGCAGTATTTT.